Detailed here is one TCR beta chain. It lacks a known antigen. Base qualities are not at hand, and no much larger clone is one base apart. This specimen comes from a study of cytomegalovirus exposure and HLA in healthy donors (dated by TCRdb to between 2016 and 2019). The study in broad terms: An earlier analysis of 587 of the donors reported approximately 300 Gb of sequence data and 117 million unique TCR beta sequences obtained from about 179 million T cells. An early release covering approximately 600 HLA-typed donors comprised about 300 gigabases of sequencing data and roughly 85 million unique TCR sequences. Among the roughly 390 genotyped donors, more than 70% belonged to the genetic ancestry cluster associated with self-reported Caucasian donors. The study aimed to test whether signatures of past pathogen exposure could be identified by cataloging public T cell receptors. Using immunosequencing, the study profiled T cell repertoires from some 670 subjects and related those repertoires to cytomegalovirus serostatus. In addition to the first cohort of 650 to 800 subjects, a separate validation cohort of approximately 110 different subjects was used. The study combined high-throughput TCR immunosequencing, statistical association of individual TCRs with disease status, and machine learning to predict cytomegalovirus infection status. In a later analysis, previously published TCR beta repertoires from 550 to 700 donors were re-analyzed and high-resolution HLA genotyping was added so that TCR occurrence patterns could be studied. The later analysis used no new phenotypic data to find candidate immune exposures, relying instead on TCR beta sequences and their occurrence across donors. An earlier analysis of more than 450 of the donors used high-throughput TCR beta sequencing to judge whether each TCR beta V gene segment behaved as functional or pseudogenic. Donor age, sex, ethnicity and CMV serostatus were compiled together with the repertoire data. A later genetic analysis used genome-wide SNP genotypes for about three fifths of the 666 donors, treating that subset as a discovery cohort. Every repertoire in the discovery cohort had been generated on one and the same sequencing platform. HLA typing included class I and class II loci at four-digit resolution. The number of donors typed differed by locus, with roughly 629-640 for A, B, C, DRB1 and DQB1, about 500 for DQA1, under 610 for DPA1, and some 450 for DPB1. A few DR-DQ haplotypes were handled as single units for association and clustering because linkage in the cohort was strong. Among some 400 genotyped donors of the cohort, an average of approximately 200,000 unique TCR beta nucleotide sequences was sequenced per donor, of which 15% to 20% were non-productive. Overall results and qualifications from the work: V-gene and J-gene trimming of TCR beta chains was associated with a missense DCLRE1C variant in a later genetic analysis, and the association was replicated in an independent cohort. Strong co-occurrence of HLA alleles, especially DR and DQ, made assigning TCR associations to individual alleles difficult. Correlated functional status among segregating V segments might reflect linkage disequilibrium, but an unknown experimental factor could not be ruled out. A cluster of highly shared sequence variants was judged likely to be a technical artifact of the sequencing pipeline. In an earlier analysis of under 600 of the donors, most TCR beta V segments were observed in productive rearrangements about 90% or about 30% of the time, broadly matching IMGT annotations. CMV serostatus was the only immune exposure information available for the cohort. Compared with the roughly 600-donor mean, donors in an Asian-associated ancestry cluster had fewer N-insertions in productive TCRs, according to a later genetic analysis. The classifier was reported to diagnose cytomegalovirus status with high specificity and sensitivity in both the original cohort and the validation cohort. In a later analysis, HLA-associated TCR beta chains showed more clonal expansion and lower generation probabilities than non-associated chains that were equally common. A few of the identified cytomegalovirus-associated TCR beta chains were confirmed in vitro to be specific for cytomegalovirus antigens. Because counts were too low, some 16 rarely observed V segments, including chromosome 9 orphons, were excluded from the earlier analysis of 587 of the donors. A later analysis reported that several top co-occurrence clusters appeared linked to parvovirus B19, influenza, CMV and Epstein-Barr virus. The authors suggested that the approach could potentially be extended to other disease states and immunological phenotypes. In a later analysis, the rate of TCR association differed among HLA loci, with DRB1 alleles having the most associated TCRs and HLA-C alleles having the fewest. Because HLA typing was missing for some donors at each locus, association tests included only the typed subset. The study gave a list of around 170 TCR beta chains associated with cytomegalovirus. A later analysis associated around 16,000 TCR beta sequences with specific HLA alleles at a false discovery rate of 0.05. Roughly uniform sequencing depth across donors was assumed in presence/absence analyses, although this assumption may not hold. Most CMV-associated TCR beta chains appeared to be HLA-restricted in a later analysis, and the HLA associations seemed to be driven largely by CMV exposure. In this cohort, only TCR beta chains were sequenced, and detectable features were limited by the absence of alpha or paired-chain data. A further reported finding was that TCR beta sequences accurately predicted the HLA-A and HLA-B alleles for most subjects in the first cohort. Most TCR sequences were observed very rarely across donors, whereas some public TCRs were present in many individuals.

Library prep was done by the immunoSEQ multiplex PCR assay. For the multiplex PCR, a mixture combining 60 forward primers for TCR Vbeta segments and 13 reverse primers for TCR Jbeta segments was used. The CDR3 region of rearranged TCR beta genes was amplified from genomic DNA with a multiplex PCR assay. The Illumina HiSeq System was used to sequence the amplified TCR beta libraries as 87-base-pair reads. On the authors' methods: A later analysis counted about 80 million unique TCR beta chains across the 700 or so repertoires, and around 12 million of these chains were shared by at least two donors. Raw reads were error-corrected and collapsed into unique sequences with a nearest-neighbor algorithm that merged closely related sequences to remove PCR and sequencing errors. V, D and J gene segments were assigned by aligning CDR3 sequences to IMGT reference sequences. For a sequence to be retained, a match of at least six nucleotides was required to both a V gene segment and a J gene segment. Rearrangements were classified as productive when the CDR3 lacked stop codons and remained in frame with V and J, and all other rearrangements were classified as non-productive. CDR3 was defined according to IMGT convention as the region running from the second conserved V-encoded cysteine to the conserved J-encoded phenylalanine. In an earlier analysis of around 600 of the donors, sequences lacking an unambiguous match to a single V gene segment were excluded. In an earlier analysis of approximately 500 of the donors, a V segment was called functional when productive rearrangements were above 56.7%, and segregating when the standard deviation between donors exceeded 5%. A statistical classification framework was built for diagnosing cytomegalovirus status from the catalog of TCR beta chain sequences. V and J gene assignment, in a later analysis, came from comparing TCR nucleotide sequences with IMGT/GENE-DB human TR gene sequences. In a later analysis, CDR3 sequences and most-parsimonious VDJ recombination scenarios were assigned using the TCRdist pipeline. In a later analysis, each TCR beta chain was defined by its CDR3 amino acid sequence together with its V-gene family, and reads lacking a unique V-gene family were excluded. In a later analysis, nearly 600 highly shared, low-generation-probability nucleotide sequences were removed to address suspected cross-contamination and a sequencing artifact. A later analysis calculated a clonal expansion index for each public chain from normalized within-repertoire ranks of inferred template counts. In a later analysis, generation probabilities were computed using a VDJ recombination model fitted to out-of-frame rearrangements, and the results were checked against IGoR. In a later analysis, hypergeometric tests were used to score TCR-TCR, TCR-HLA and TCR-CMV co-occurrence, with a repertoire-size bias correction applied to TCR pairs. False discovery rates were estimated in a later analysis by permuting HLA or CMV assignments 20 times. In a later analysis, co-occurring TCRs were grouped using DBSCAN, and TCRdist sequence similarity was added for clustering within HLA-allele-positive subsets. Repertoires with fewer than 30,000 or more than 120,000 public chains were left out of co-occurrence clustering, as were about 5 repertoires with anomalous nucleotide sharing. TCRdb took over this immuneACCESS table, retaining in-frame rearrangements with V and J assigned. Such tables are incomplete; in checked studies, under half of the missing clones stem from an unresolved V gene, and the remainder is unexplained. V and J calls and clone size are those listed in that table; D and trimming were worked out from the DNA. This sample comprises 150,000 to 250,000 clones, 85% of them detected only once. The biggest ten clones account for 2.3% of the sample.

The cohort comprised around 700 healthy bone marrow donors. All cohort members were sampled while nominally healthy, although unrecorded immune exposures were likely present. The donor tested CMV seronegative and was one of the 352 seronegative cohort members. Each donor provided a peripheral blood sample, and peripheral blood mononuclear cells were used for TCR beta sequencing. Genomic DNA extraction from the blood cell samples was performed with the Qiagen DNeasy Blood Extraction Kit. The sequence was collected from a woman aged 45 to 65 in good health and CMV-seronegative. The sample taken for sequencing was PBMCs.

The bases read TGTGCCAGCAGTGAAGTTCTAGCGGGTTACTACGAGCAGTACTTC. This gives the protein CASSEVLAGYYEQYF. This chain is built from TRBV6-1 and TRBJ2-7; 8 nucleotides in the junction match TRBD2. CDR3 length: 15 amino acids, cysteine to phenylalanine. Left in the record is the CDR3 DNA by itself, 45 bases read in frame from the first base. According to the germline V gene, CDR1 reads MNHNS and CDR2 reads SASEGT. V and J are trimmed by 1 base and 3 bases, and the gene matches miss 5 bases of the junction.